Described below is a single T cell receptor (beta chain) sequence and its context. Its matching antigen is unknown. V was clipped by 2 bases and J by 4 bases; unmatched bases: 8. Germline V CDR1 and CDR2: MNHEY, SVGEGT. The CDR3 consists of 16 residues. TCRdb ran MiXCR on the 5' RACE reads and lists one entry per CDR3 protein. The data contain fewer than 800,000 distinct CDR3 sequences, roughly 7.2% of them singletons. The data originate from a study of identical twins. Regarding the study as a whole: Beta out-of-frame sequences showed weaker excess twin sharing. Conclusions were drawn cross-sectionally by statistical analysis, without following the same donors.

This sample was also put to use in a study of yellow fever vaccine responses in identical twins.

This TCR derives from a woman aged 18-30 years in good health. The chain has TRBV6-2 or TRBV6-3 and TRBJ2-1; 7 nucleotides line up with TRBD1. Material for sequencing was PBMCs. Here the CDR3 DNA reads TGTGCCAGCAGTTACAGCGACAGGGTGGGGTACAATGAGCAGTTCTTC. This encodes CASSYSDRVGYNEQFF.